Sequencing of this T cell receptor beta chain was carried out in a study of blood T cell repertoires in COVID-19 (dated by TCRdb to the early 2020s). Regarding the research as a whole: Collaborator samples came from the United States, Italy and Spain and covered acute and convalescent phases of COVID-19. Sample metadata almost always included a de-identified subject ID, COVID-19 status, age in years and sex. Deeply sampled blood TCRbeta repertoires from subjects exposed to, actively infected with, or recovered from COVID-19 were included in the dataset. The prospective study material was composed of cDNA or gDNA derived from T cells, B-cell-depleted T cells, or PBMCs. Samples came from the ongoing ImmuneRACE study (first 160 participants) plus 1,254 subjects from 6 global collaborators. HLA class I and class II types, where available, came from metadata supplied by the sample provider rather than from assay-based typing. A freely available public database, intended as a resource for researchers studying the immune response to SARS-CoV-2, is where the repertoires were released. Broad study findings and their caveats: The quantity of clinical and demographic metadata differed by source and by participant and was supplied without curation.

The immunoSEQ Assay, a bias-controlled multiplex PCR, was used to amplify TCRbeta CDR3 regions from genomic DNA. The authors' analysis ran thus. The number of nucleated cells in each sample was estimated by amplification of reference gene primers within the assay. To quantify the absolute abundance of each unique TCRbeta CDR3 rearrangement, sequence reads were collapsed and filtered. For each sample, productive Simpson clonality was calculated as the square root of Simpson's diversity index over productive rearrangements. Drawn from immuneACCESS, this table holds only the in-frame rearrangements with V and J called that TCRdb kept. Clones are partly lost; checked studies trace under half to an unresolved V gene and leave the rest unexplained. That table supplies the V and J calls and clone size; D and trimming were determined from the DNA. For this sample the table gives fewer than 500,000 clones, of which roughly 89% were detected only once. The top ten clones comprise roughly 4.3% of the sample.

Trimming accounts for 6 bases at V and 2 bases at J, while the number of junction bases matched to no gene is 9. The CDR3 holds 15 amino acids from the cysteine to the phenylalanine. CDR3 DNA is the only sequence kept; it has 45 bases, read in frame from the first base. CDR1 and CDR2, per the germline V gene, are KGHSH and LQKENI. The collaborating institutions used their own protocols to collect whole blood in K2EDTA tubes. For TCRbeta analysis, collaborators shipped samples as frozen whole blood, isolated PBMCs, or DNA extracted from either of those sample types. About this clone: The specificity of this receptor is unknown. Base qualities are missing; no much larger clone stands one base away.

The source of this sequence is a woman under 40 with acute or convalescent COVID-19. Material: peripheral blood. The chain employs TRBV18 and TRBJ1-2; TRBD1 aligns with 7 central bases. The DNA sequence reads TGTGCCAGCTCGCAGGGGACAGATATGAACTATGGCTACACCTTC. The resulting protein is CASSQGTDMNYGYTF.